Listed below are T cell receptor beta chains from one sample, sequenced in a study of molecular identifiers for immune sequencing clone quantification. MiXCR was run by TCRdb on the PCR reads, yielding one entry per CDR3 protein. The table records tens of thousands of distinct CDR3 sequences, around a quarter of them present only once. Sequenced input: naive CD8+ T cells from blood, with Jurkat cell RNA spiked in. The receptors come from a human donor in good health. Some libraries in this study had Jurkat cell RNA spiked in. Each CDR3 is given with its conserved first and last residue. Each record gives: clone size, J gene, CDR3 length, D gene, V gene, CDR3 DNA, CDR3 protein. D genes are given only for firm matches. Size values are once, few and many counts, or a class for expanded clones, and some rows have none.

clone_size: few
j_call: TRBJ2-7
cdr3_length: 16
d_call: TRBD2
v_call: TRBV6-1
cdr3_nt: TGTGCCAGCAGTGAGGACCTAGCGGGGGGTTCCTACGAGCAGTACTTC
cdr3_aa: CASSEDLAGGSYEQYF

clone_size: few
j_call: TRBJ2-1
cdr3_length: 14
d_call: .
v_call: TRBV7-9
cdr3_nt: TGTGCCAGCAGCTTAAATTCGGGCTCTATTGAGCAGTTCTTC
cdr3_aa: CASSLNSGSIEQFF

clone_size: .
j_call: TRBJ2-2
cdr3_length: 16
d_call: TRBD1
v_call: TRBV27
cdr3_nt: TGTGCCAGCAGCACGCTCAGGGGGCGCGGCACCGGGGAGCTGTTTTTT
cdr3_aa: CASSTLRGRGTGELFF

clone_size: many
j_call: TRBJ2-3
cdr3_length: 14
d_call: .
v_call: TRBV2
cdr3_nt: TGTGCCAGCGAGATCCTACCTGACACAGATACGCAGTATTTT
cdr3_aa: CASEILPDTDTQYF

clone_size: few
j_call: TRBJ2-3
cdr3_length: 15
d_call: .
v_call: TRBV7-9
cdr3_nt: TGTGCCAGCAGCCATGAGCGGGTCGCCACAGATACGCAGTATTTT
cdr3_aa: CASSHERVATDTQYF

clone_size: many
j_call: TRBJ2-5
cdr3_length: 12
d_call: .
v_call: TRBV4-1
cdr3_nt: TGCGCCAGCAGCCACCGGAAAGAGACCCAGTACTTC
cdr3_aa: CASSHRKETQYF

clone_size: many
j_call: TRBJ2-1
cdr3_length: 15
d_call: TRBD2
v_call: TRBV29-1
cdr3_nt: TGCAGCGTTGGCTTAGCGGGAGGGCCCTGGGGTGAGCAGTTCTTC
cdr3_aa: CSVGLAGGPWGEQFF

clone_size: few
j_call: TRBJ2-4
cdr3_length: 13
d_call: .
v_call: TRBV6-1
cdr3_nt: TGTGCCAGCCGCAGGGATCTCGCAAGCATTCAGTACTTC
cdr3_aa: CASRRDLASIQYF

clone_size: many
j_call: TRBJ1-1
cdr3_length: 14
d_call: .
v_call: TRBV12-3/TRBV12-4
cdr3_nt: TGTGCCAGCAGCCCGGACGGAAGGAACACTGAAGCTTTCTTT
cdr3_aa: CASSPDGRNTEAFF

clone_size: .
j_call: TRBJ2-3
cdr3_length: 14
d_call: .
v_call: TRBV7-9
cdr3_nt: TGTGCCAGCAGCTCCCCGCTCTACACAGATACGCAGTATTTT
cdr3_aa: CASSSPLYTDTQYF

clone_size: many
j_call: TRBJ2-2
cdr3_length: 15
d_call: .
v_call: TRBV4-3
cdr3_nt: TGCGCCAGCAGCCAAGATAGGCAGGGGACCGGGGAGCTGTTTTTT
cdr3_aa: CASSQDRQGTGELFF

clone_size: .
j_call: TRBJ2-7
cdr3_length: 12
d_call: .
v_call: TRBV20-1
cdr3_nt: TGCAGTGCTAGACCGGCGGCATGCGAGCAGTACTTC
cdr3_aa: CSARPAACEQYF

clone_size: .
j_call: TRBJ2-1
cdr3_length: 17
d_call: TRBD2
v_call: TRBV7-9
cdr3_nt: TGTGCCAGCAGCTTAGTTCTAGCGGGCTCCTCCTACAATGAGCAGTTCTTC
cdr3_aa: CASSLVLAGSSYNEQFF

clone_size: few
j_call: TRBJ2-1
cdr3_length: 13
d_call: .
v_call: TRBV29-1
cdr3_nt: TGCAGCGTTGGGGGGGCGTCCTACAATGAGCAGTTCTTC
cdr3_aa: CSVGGASYNEQFF

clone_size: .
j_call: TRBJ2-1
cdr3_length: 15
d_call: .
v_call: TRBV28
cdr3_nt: TGTGCCAGCAGTTCCAGACTAACCTACTACAATGAGCAGTTCTTC
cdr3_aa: CASSSRLTYYNEQFF

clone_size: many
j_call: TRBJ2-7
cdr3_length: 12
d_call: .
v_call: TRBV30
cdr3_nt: TGTGCCTGGAGTTCCAGGGCCCACGAGCAGTACTTC
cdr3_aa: CAWSSRAHEQYF

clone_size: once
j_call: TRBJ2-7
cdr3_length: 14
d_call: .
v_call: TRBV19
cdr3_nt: TGTGCCAGTAGGTCGGGCGGCTACTCCTACGGGCAGTACTTC
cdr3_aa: CASRSGGYSYGQYF

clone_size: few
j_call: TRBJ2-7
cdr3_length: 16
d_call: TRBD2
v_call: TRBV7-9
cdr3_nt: TGTGCCAGCAGCTTAATTATAGCGGGAGGGCTCTACGAGCAGTACTTC
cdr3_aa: CASSLIIAGGLYEQYF

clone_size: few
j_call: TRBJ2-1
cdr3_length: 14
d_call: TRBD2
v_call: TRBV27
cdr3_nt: TGTGCCAGCAGTACTAGCGGGGGGTCTGATGTGCAGTTCTTC
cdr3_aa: CASSTSGGSDVQFF

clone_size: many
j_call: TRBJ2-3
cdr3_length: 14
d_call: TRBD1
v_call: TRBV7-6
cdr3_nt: TGTGCCAGCAGCGCCGGACAGGGCCCAGATACGCAGTATTTT
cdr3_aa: CASSAGQGPDTQYF

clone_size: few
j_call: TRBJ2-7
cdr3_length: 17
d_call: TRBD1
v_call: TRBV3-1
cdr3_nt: TGTGCCAGCAGCCAAGGTCCGGGACAGGGAATCTCCTACGAGCAGTACTTC
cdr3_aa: CASSQGPGQGISYEQYF

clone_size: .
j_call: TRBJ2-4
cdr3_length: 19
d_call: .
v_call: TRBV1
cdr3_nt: TGCACCAGCAGGCCTCCGGGACAGGGGGCTTTCCTAGCCAAAAACATTCAGTACTTC
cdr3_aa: CTSRPPGQGAFLAKNIQYF

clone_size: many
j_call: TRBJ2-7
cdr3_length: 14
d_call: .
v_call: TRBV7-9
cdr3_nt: TGTGCCAGCAGCCCTATACCAGGGTTCGTCGAGCAGTACTTC
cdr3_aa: CASSPIPGFVEQYF

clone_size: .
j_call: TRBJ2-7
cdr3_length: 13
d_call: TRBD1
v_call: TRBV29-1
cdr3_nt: TGCAGCGTTGAAGGCACAGGGGTCCACGAGCAGTACTTC
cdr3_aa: CSVEGTGVHEQYF

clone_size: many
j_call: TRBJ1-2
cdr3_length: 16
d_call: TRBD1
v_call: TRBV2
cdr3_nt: TGTGCCAGCAAGCCGGGACAGGGACCGTCTAACTATGGCTACACCTTC
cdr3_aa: CASKPGQGPSNYGYTF

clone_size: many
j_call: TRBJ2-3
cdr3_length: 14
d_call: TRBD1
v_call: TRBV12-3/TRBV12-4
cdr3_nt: TGTGCCAGCAGTGGACAGGGGATCACAGATACGCAGTATTTT
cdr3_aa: CASSGQGITDTQYF

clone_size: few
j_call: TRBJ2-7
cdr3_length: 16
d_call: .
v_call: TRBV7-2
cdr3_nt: TGTGCCAGCAGCTTAGTTCCGCCACCTAGCTCCTACGAGCAGTACTTC
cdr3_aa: CASSLVPPPSSYEQYF

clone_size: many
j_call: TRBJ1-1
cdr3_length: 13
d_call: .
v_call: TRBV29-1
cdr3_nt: TGCAGCGTTGGCAGGCATACGAACACTGAAGCTTTCTTT
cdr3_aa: CSVGRHTNTEAFF

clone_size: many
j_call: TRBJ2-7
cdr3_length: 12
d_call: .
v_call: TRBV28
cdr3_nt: TGTGCCAGCAGTTTCATGGGGGGCGAGCAGTACTTC
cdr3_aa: CASSFMGGEQYF

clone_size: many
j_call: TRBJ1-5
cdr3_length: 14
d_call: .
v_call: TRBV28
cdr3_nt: TGTGCCAGCAGTTTATTAGGGAGCAATCAGCCCCAGCATTTT
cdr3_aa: CASSLLGSNQPQHF

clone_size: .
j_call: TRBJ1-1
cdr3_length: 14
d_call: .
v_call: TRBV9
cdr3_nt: TGTGCCCGCAGCGGGGGGGTGGGGAACACTGAAGCTTTCTTT
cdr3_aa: CARSGGVGNTEAFF

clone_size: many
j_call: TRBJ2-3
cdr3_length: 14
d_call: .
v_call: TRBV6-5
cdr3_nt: TGTGCCAGCAGTTACTTGACTAGTTCAGATACGCAGTATTTT
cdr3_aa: CASSYLTSSDTQYF

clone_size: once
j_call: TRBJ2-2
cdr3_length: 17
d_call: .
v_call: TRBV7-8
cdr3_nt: TGTGCCAGCAGCTTAGTGAGGGCAGGGTTATGGACCGGGGAGCTGTTTTTT
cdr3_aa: CASSLVRAGLWTGELFF

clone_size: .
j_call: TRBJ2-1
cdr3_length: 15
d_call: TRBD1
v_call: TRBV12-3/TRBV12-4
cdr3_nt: TGTGCCAGCAACCTGGACAGGGGGCAAGTAAATGAGCAGTTCTTC
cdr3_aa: CASNLDRGQVNEQFF

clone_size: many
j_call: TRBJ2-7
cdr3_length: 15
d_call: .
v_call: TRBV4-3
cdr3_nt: TGCGCCAGCAGCCAAGATTTCAGGTCTACCACCGCCCTATCATTC
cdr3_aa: CASSQDFRSTTALSF

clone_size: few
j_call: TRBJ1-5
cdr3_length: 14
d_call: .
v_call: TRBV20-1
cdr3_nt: TGCAGTGCCAGGGGAGGGGATAACAATCAGCCCCAGCATTTT
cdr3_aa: CSARGGDNNQPQHF

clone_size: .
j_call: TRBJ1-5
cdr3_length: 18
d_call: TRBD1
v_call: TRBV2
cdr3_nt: TGTGCCAGCAGTCCCGGACAGGGGGCCTACCCAAGCAATCAGCCCCAGCATTTT
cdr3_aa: CASSPGQGAYPSNQPQHF

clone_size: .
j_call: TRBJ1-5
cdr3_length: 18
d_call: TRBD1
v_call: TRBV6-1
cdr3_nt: TGTGCCAGCAGTGAAAATGCCGTATTGGGACAGATCACTCAGCCCCAGCATTTT
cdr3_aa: CASSENAVLGQITQPQHF

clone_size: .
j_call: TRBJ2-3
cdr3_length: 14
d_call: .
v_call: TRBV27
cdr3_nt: TGTGCCAGCAGTTTCCTAACGAGTTCAGATACGCAGTATTTT
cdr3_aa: CASSFLTSSDTQYF

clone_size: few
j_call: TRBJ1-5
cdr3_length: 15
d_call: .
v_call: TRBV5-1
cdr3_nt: TGCGCCAGCAGCGCCGGGGACCTCAGCAATCAGCCCCAGCATTTT
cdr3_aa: CASSAGDLSNQPQHF

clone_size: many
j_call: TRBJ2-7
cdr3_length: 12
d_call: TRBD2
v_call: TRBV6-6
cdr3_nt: TGTGCCAGCGAAAGCGGGGGCCACGAGCAGTACTTC
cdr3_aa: CASESGGHEQYF

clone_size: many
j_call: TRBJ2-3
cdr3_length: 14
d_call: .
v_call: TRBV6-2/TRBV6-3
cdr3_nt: TGTGCCAGCAGTTACGGTCCGGGTCTAGATACGCAGTATTTT
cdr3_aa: CASSYGPGLDTQYF

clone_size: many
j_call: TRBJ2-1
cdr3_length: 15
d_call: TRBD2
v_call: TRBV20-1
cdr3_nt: TGCAGTGCTAGAGGGACTAGCGGGGACTACAATGAGCAGTTCTTC
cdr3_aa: CSARGTSGDYNEQFF

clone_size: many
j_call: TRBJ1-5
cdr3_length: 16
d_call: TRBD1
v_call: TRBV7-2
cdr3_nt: TGTGCCAGCAGCCCAGGACAGGGAGGATTTAATCAGCCCCAGCATTTT
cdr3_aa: CASSPGQGGFNQPQHF

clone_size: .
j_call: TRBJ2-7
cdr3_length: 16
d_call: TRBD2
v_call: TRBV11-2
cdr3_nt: TGTGCCAGCAGCTTAGGGTTTGGGCTAGCGGGCTACGAGCAGTACTTC
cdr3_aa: CASSLGFGLAGYEQYF

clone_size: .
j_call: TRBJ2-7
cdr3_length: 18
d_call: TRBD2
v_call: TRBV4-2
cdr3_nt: TGTGCCAGCAGCCAAGATCCAGCGGGACCTTTGCTCTCCTACGAGCAGTACTTC
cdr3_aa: CASSQDPAGPLLSYEQYF

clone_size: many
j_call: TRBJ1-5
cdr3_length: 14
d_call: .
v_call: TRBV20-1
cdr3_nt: TGCAGTGCTCCCCCGGGACCCAACAATCAGCCCCAGCATTTT
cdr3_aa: CSAPPGPNNQPQHF

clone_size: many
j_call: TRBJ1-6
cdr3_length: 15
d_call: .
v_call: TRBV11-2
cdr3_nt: TGTGCCAGCAGCTCGAACTTGGAGTGGGGTTCACCCCTCCACTTT
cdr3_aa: CASSSNLEWGSPLHF